Following are 27 T cell receptor beta chains from one sample sequenced in a study of blood T cell repertoires in COVID-19. Sequenced by immunoSEQ multiplex PCR; TCRdb stores in-frame clones only, minus some. This table holds roughly 40,000 clones, approximately 85% found once. The specimen was peripheral blood. Receptors originate from a man aged 70-80 years with acute or convalescent COVID-19.

The chain links TRBV19 to TRBJ2-7, with TRBD1 matching 10 bases. The CDR3 is made up of 14 amino acids. Germline V lookup: CDR1 LNHDA, CDR2 SQIVND (reference sequence). Losses at the gene ends were 10 bases for V and 0 bases for J; bases not matched to a gene: 6. DNA of the CDR3: TGTGCCACCCAGGGACAGGGGACCTCCTACGAGCAGTACTTC. Translation: CATQGQGTSYEQYF.

The rearrangement links TRBV5-1 to TRBJ2-3; TRBD2 matches at 9 bases. This CDR3 region has 16 residues. V gave up 4 bases and J gave up 2 bases; unmatched junction bases: 8. The germline CDR1 and CDR2 sequences are SGHRS and YFSETQ. The CDR3 region is CASSPRLAGPTDTQYF. The CDR3 DNA reads as TGCGCCAGCAGCCCCAGGCTAGCGGGACCCACAGATACGCAGTATTTT. Drawing the rest from reference TRBV5-1 and TRBJ2-3, the complete variable domain is KAGVTQTPRYLIKTRGQQVTLSCSPISGHRSVSWYQQTPGQGLQFLFEYFSETQRNKGNFPGRFSGRQFSNSRSEMNVSTLELGDSALYLCASSPRLAGPTDTQYFGPGTRLTVL.

The CDR3 DNA reads as TGTGCCAGCAGCTTAGGGGCGAAAACTGAAGCTTTCTTT. It is translated as CASSLGAKTEAFF. The rearrangement joins TRBV7-9 to TRBJ1-1; D unresolved. Trimming pared 1 base from V and 5 bases from J, leaving 8 bases between. Per the germline V gene, CDR1 is SEHNR and CDR2 is FQNEAQ (reference sequence). The CDR3 has 13 residues.

This clone was counted once. This sequence joins TRBV7-2 and TRBJ2-5, with D maybe TRBD1 (6 bases). This CDR3 has 15 amino acids. The V and J ends lost 5 bases and 5 bases respectively, with 18 bases between them. Germline CDR1 SGHTA, CDR2 FQGNSA. CDR3 sequence (DNA): TGTGCCAGCAGCCCTGGACTCCCTCAGGGGGAGACCCAGTACTTC. It encodes CASSPGLPQGETQYF.

The chain has TRBV28 and TRBJ1-4; perhaps TRBD1 as D (6 bases). CDR1 and CDR2 (germline): MDHEN, SYDVKM. This CDR3 is 14 amino acids long. V lost 2 bases, J lost 8 bases, and 12 bases lay in between. CDR3 amino acids: CASSLPGVSEKLFF. DNA of the CDR3: TGTGCCAGCAGTTTACCAGGGGTGAGCGAAAAACTGTTTTTT.

This chain joins TRBV4-3 and TRBJ2-2, with 12 bases matching TRBD2. V lost 4 bases to trimming and J lost 4 bases; unmatched junction nucleotides: 4. Germline V gives CDR1 LGHNA, CDR2 YSLEER. The CDR3 runs 16 residues. This CDR3 reads CASSRPTSGSTGELFF. CDR3 bases: TGCGCCAGCAGCCGACCGACTAGCGGGAGCACCGGGGAGCTGTTTTTT.

The chain uses TRBV9 and TRBJ2-3; D perhaps matches TRBD2 (5 bases). Germline values: CDR1 SGDLS, CDR2 YYNGEE. The V end lost 3 bases, the J end lost 0 bases, and 14 bases lay between the germline ends. The CDR3 has 16 amino acids. CDR3 sequence reads: CASSAWTASSTDTQYF. In nucleotides, the CDR3 is TGTGCCAGCAGCGCCTGGACTGCCTCTAGCACAGATACGCAGTATTTT.

The chain has TRBV4-2 and TRBJ2-1; 13 positions match TRBD2. This CDR3 has 17 residues. With V trimmed by 3 bases and J by 9 bases, 11 bases remained unmatched. The V gene's germline CDR1 is LGHNA and CDR2 YNFKEQ. Here the CDR3 DNA reads TGTGCCAGCAGCCACGTCGTCGGGACTAGCGGGATTTCTGAGCAGTTCTTC. Translating gives CASSHVVGTSGISEQFF.

The chain is built from TRBV5-4 and TRBJ1-2; a possible D gene is TRBD1 (6 bases). There are 12 residues in the CDR3. Germline CDR1 and CDR2: SGHNT and YYREEE (reference sequence). Trimming shortened V by 4 bases and J by 7 bases, and 11 bases separated the two germline ends. The DNA for the CDR3 is TGTGCCAGCAGCCCCCAGGGGCCTGGCTACACCTTC. It codes for CASSPQGPGYTF.

This chain joins TRBV27 and TRBJ1-2, with D possibly being TRBD1 (6 bases). Trimming left V 5 bases short and J 0 bases short, with 16 bases between. Germline CDR1 and CDR2: MNHEY and SMNVEV (reference sequence). The length of the CDR3 is 16 residues. In nucleotides, the CDR3 is TGTGCCAGCAGTGAAAGGACCAGGACAGCTAACTATGGCTACACCTTC. Translating it yields CASSERTRTANYGYTF.

The count of this clone is one. The chain joins TRBV24-1 to TRBJ1-1, with TRBD1 identical over 9 bases. Germline-derived CDR1 and CDR2 are KGHDR and SFDVKD. The CDR3 sequence is 12 residues long. The V and J ends lost 4 bases and 10 bases, in that order; junction bases with no gene match: 3. The CDR3 DNA reads TGTGCCACCAGTGAGGAGACAGGGGGAGCTTTCTTT. Translated, it gives CATSEETGGAFF.

V is TRBV28 and J is TRBJ2-1, with D tentatively TRBD2 (5 bases). The germline CDR1 and CDR2 sequences are MDHEN and SYDVKM. Trimming removed 6 bases at V and 6 bases at J, with 15 bases between. The CDR3 has 14 residues. The CDR3 DNA reads TGTGCCAGCAGCCGCGCCGGGATCATCAATGAGCAGTTCTTC. This encodes CASSRAGIINEQFF.

This clone has ten or more counts. This chain uses TRBV11-2 with TRBJ1-1, with no clear D. Trimming took 0 bases from V and 3 from J, leaving 14 bases between them. Germline loops: CDR1 SGHAT, CDR2 FQNNGV. The CDR3 length is 16 residues. CDR3 sequence (DNA): TGTGCCAGCAGCTTAGAGTGGAGACGCCGGGACACTGAAGCTTTCTTT. Residues: CASSLEWRRRDTEAFF.

This sequence joins TRBV7-8 and TRBJ1-2, with D unresolved. CDR1 and CDR2 (germline): SGHVS, FQNEAQ. V lost 3 bases, J lost 0 bases, and 17 bases lay in between. The CDR3 loop spans 17 amino acids. The DNA for the CDR3 is TGTGCCAGCAGCTTTTCTCGGGATCTCCTCTCTAACTATGGCTACACCTTC. As protein: CASSFSRDLLSNYGYTF.

The rearrangement links TRBV7-2 to TRBJ2-1; TRBD2 agrees at 7 bases. There are 15 residues in the CDR3. Germline V gives CDR1 SGHTA, CDR2 FQGNSA. V shed 0 bases and J 4 bases; nucleotides not matched to a gene: 3. The CDR3 nucleotides read TGTGCCAGCAGCTTAGCGGGAGGGAATTACAATGAGCAGTTCTTC. Translated: CASSLAGGNYNEQFF.

The J gene is TRBJ1-4, the V gene TRBV7-9, with D hard to call. V was trimmed by 1 base and J by 6 bases, leaving 6 bases between them. The CDR3 runs 13 residues. CDR1 and CDR2 (germline): SEHNR, FQNEAQ (reference sequence). This CDR3 reads CASSLVAYEKLFF. For the CDR3, the DNA is TGTGCCAGCAGCTTAGTGGCATATGAAAAACTGTTTTTT.

V usage is TRBV5-4 and J usage is TRBJ2-3, with 8 bases identical to TRBD2. Looked up from germline, CDR1 is SGHNT and CDR2 is YYREEE (reference sequence). J was trimmed by 2 bases and V by 4 bases; bases with no gene match: 12. This CDR3 has 17 amino acids. The CDR3 sequence is CASSPLTSGRATDTQYF. The CDR3 coding sequence is TGTGCCAGCAGCCCCCTAACTAGCGGAAGAGCCACAGATACGCAGTATTTT. Combining the CDR3 with reference TRBV5-4 and TRBJ2-3 gives the whole variable domain ETGVTQSPTHLIKTRGQQVTLRCSSQSGHNTVSWYQQALGQGPQFIFQYYREEENGRGNFPPRFSGLQFPNYSSELNVNALELDDSALYLCASSPLTSGRATDTQYFGPGTRLTVL.

The chain is built from TRBV7-2 and TRBJ1-1; D not resolved. The CDR3 contains 12 residues. CDR1 and CDR2 from the germline V gene are SGHTA and FQGNSA. V lost 2 bases and J 5 bases, leaving 6 bases between the germline ends. The CDR3 spells CASSLFRTEAFF. The CDR3 DNA reads TGTGCCAGCAGCTTATTTAGAACTGAAGCTTTCTTT.

This sequence joins TRBV14 and TRBJ2-1, with TRBD2 matching 7 bases. Unmatched junction bases numbered 9, after V lost 1 base and J lost 6 bases. Germline CDR1 SGHDN, CDR2 FVKESK. This CDR3 region has 16 residues. The CDR3 reads CASSQARLAESNEQFF. The CDR3 DNA follows: TGTGCCAGCAGCCAAGCAAGGCTAGCGGAGAGCAATGAGCAGTTCTTC.

The rearrangement joins TRBV5-1 to TRBJ2-1; perhaps TRBD2 as D (6 bases). This CDR3 has 15 residues. Trimming cost V 7 bases and J 0 bases, with 14 bases left between them. The germline CDR1 and CDR2 sequences are SGHRS and YFSETQ. The CDR3 loop is CASALLAISYNEQFF. CDR3 DNA sequence: TGCGCCAGCGCCCTGCTAGCGATCTCCTACAATGAGCAGTTCTTC. Using reference TRBV5-1 and TRBJ2-1 for the parts outside the CDR3, the full variable domain is KAGVTQTPRYLIKTRGQQVTLSCSPISGHRSVSWYQQTPGQGLQFLFEYFSETQRNKGNFPGRFSGRQFSNSRSEMNVSTLELGDSALYLCASALLAISYNEQFFGPGTRLTVL.

The chain joins TRBV4-2 to TRBJ2-7, with 9 bases identical to TRBD1. This CDR3 is 15 amino acids long. Germline V gene lookup returns CDR1 LGHNA and CDR2 YNFKEQ. J was trimmed by 6 bases and V by 2 bases; bases with no gene match: 8. CDR3 DNA sequence: TGTGCCAGCAGCCAATCGGGACAGGGAGGGTTCGAGCAGTACTTC. It encodes CASSQSGQGGFEQYF.

The chain joins TRBV16 to TRBJ2-1; possible D gene TRBD2, 6 bases. This CDR3 is built from 12 residues. Trimming cost V 6 bases and J 9 bases, with 12 bases left between them. The germline V gene encodes CDR1 KGHSY and CDR2 FQNENV. CDR3 in DNA: TGTGCCAGCAGACCTGAAGCGGGTGAGCAGTTCTTC. Residues: CASRPEAGEQFF.

This chain links TRBV7-2 with TRBJ1-2, with TRBD1 identical over 7 bases. Trimming at V came to 6 bases and at J to 2 bases, leaving 6 bases not matched to a gene. The CDR3 is 14 amino acids. Germline CDR1 SGHTA, CDR2 FQGNSA. CDR3 bases: TGTGCCAGCAGGACAGGGCCTGCAAACTATGGCTACACCTTC. Translated, it gives CASRTGPANYGYTF.

This chain joins TRBV3-1 (or the pseudogene TRBV3-2) and TRBJ1-1; a possible D gene is TRBD1 (5 bases). Per germline, CDR1 LGHDT and CDR2 YNNKEL (reference sequence). V was trimmed by 8 bases and J by 3 bases, leaving 10 bases between them. CDR3 length: 12 residues. DNA of the CDR3: TGTGCCAGCGGGGGGGGGTACACTGAAGCTTTCTTT. Its translation is CASGGGYTEAFF.

This clone was counted between two and nine times. The chain has TRBV10-2 and TRBJ1-5, with TRBD1 matching 7 bases. The germline gives CDR1 WSHSY, CDR2 SAAADI. V shed 4 bases and J 5 bases; nucleotides not matched to a gene: 8. The CDR3 is 15 residues long. As DNA, the CDR3 is TGCGCCAGCAGTGGGGCCGGGACAGTAGATCAGCCCCAGCATTTT. It encodes CASSGAGTVDQPQHF.

J is TRBJ1-1 and V is TRBV5-4, with a possible D match to TRBD1 (5 bases). Trimming took off 4 bases at V and 2 bases at J, with 12 bases between the two ends. CDR3 length: 14 amino acids. Germline V gives CDR1 SGHNT, CDR2 YYREEE (reference sequence). The CDR3 is CASSPGGGNTEAFF. CDR3 nucleotides: TGTGCCAGCAGCCCCGGGGGGGGTAACACTGAAGCTTTCTTT.

The chain carries TRBV10-3 and TRBJ2-7; 7 bases map to TRBD2. The CDR3 runs to 13 residues. V dropped 4 bases and J dropped 4; count of bases not matched to a gene: 4. From germline, CDR1 is ENHRY and CDR2 SYGVKD. DNA for the CDR3: TGTGCCATCAGTGGGCGACTAGCTTACGAGCAGTACTTC. Translating gives CAISGRLAYEQYF.